The 22 T cell receptor beta chains listed next were all sequenced from one sample in a study of cytomegalovirus exposure and HLA in healthy donors. 60 Vbeta and 13 Jbeta primers were used in PCR. Generated by immunoSEQ multiplex PCR, the TCRdb table keeps only in-frame clones and is missing some. The sample lists approximately 110,000 clones; around 77% were seen once. Sequencing used PBMCs. The receptors were gathered from a woman aged 30 to 39 in good health and CMV-seropositive.

This rearrangement joins TRBV7-3 to TRBJ2-1; 8 nucleotides match TRBD2. Trimming at V came to 5 bases and at J to 13 bases, leaving 10 bases not matched to a gene. The germline CDR1 and CDR2 sequences are SGHTA and FQGTGA. The CDR3 is 13 amino acids. In DNA, the CDR3 is TGTGCCAGCAGCCCCAGCCGGGAGGGCCCTCAGTTCTTC. Translation gives CASSPSREGPQFF.

The gene calls are TRBV7-8 and TRBJ2-1; no clear D gene. With 6 bases removed from V and 10 bases from J, the gap between germline ends came to 19 bases. The germline gives CDR1 SGHVS, CDR2 FQNEAQ. The CDR3 sequence is 14 residues long. The CDR3 DNA follows: TGTGCCAGCAGTCCCCCTAGTGGTGTAACGGAGCAGTTCTTC. Residues: CASSPPSGVTEQFF.

The chain has TRBV29-1 and TRBJ2-7; D may be TRBD1 (5 bases). The V end lost 0 bases, the J end lost 10 bases, and 13 bases lay between the germline ends. CDR3 size: 12 residues. Germline V gene sequence: CDR1 SQVTM, CDR2 ANQGSEA. The CDR3 DNA reads TGCAGCGTTGAAGAGGGGCGGTCTTTACAGTACTTC. This encodes CSVEEGRSLQYF.

The chain employs TRBV6-1 and TRBJ1-2, with D possibly being TRBD1 (5 bases). Germline CDR1 is MNHNS and CDR2 is SASEGT. CDR3 length: 12 amino acids. Trimming took off 6 bases at V and 2 bases at J, with 7 bases between the two ends. DNA of the CDR3: TGTGCCAGCAGGGACACGAACTATGGCTACACCTTC. Translated, it gives CASRDTNYGYTF.

J is TRBJ1-2 and V is TRBV19, with 8 bases that match TRBD1. The CDR3 totals 17 residues. V was pared by 2 bases and J by 4 bases, with 12 bases of the junction left unmatched. In germline, CDR1 is LNHDA, CDR2 SQIVND (reference sequence). The CDR3 loop is CASSILDRAGWGYGYTF. In DNA, the CDR3 is TGTGCCAGTAGTATATTGGACAGGGCCGGTTGGGGCTATGGCTACACCTTC. Variable domain in full (rest from reference TRBV19 and TRBJ1-2): DGGITQSPKYLFRKEGQNVTLSCEQNLNHDAMYWYRQDPGQGLRLIYYSQIVNDFQKGDIAEGYSVSREKKESFPLTVTSAQKNPTAFYLCASSILDRAGWGYGYTFGSGTRLTVV.

The V call is TRBV5-4, the J call TRBJ2-3; 9 nucleotides match TRBD1. Germline V CDR1 and CDR2: SGHNT, YYREEE (reference sequence). CDR3 length: 16 amino acids. Trimming removed 0 bases from V and 3 bases from J; junction bases left unmatched: 5. As DNA, the CDR3 is TGTGCCAGCAGCTTGGAGCCGGGACAGGGAACAGATACGCAGTATTTT. The encoded protein is CASSLEPGQGTDTQYF.

The chain is built from TRBV5-1 and TRBJ2-7; the match to TRBD2 covers 8 bases. The CDR3 extends over 15 amino acids. Germline CDR1 SGHRS, CDR2 YFSETQ. The ends lost 5 bases at V and 3 bases at J; junction bases unmatched: 10. In DNA form, the CDR3 reads TGCGCCAGCAGTCAGGGTAGCGGGAACTACTACGAGCAGTACTTC. It codes for CASSQGSGNYYEQYF.

The V gene is TRBV7-9, the J gene TRBJ2-1; maybe TRBD2 (5 bases). The V and J ends lost 5 bases and 8 bases respectively, with 13 bases between them. The CDR3 contains 13 residues. Germline V gene data show CDR1 as SEHNR and CDR2 as FQNEAQ (reference sequence). CDR3 loop: CASSLGLSDEQFF. The CDR3 nucleotides are TGTGCCAGCAGCCTAGGACTCTCAGATGAGCAGTTCTTC.

The rearrangement uses TRBV6-6 and TRBJ2-5; the match to TRBD1 covers 8 bases. The DNA end favors TRBJ2-7, so the J call may be wrong. Germline V gives CDR1 MNHNY, CDR2 SVGAGI (reference sequence). The CDR3 runs to 14 residues. CDR3 sequence (DNA): TGTGCCAGCAGACCCGGACAGGGACTGAACGAGCAGTACTTC. Translated, it gives CASRPGQGLNEQYF.

This clone has more than one count but fewer than ten. The chain joins TRBV7-9 to TRBJ2-7; 8 nucleotides align to TRBD2. CDR1 SEHNR and CDR2 FQNEAQ come from the germline V gene (reference sequence). The CDR3 sequence is 14 residues long. The J segment lost 5 bases and the V segment lost 8 bases, leaving 11 bases of the junction unmatched. As DNA, the CDR3 is TGTGCCAGCCGCGAGCGGGGGCCTAGGCACGAGCAGTACTTC. The encoded protein is CASRERGPRHEQYF.

This clone occurred once. The chain employs TRBV9 and TRBJ2-1; 9 nucleotides match TRBD2. CDR3 length equals 15 residues. CDR1 is SGDLS, CDR2 YYNGEE, per germline. J gave up 9 bases and V 0 bases, and 7 bases lay outside the gene matches. The CDR3 DNA follows: TGTGCCAGCAGCGTAGTGGCTAGCGGGATCAGTGAGCAGTTCTTC. Its protein product is CASSVVASGISEQFF. Variable domain in full (rest from reference TRBV9 and TRBJ2-1): DSGVTQTPKHLITATGQRVTLRCSPRSGDLSVYWYQQSLDQGLQFLIQYYNGEERAKGNILERFSAQQFPDLHSELNLSSLELGDSALYFCASSVVASGISEQFFGPGTRLTVL.

The chain carries TRBV6-5 and TRBJ1-2; a possible D gene is TRBD1 (6 bases). Trimming pared 6 bases from V and 0 bases from J, leaving 14 bases between. Germline assignment: CDR1 MNHEY and CDR2 SVGAGI. The CDR3 loop spans 15 amino acids. The CDR3 region is CASRPGQSTNYGYTF. CDR3 DNA sequence: TGTGCCAGCAGGCCCGGACAGAGCACTAACTATGGCTACACCTTC.

This chain uses TRBV2 with TRBJ1-4, with 9 bases lining up with TRBD1. Germline values: CDR1 SNHLY, CDR2 FYNNEI. This CDR3 contains 12 residues. With V trimmed by 6 bases and J by 7 bases, 0 bases remained unmatched. The CDR3 DNA reads TGTGCCAGCAGGGGACAGGGTGAAAAACTGTTTTTT. Translated, it gives CASRGQGEKLFF.

This clone was observed a few times. This chain connects TRBV19 to TRBJ1-1; possibly TRBD1 for D (6 bases). Trimming shortened V by 11 bases and J by 0 bases, and 16 bases separated the two germline ends. Germline CDR1 reads LNHDA; CDR2 reads SQIVND (reference sequence). CDR3 length: 14 residues. The CDR3 nucleotides are TGTGCCTCTTTATCACAGGGTTTGAACACTGAAGCTTTCTTT. This sequence encodes CASLSQGLNTEAFF.

This rearrangement joins TRBV7-2 to TRBJ2-3; possibly TRBD2 for D (5 bases). Deletions cut 1 base from V and 6 bases from J, with 8 bases between. Germline V gene data show CDR1 as SGHTA and CDR2 as FQGNSA. This CDR3 has 13 amino acids. The CDR3 region has the DNA TGTGCCAGCAGCTTAGTATGGGAGGATACGCAGTATTTT. Its protein product is CASSLVWEDTQYF.

The rearrangement joins TRBV15 to TRBJ2-5; D ambiguous. Germline assignment: CDR1 LNHNV and CDR2 YYDKDF (reference sequence). The length of the CDR3 is 15 residues. Trimming took off 0 bases at V and 4 bases at J, with 12 bases between the two ends. CDR3 coding DNA: TGTGCCACCAGCAGAGATCTTCTGAACTTAGAGACCCAGTACTTC. Residues: CATSRDLLNLETQYF.

The chain uses TRBV5-1 and TRBJ2-2; tentative D call: TRBD2 (5 bases). V was shortened by 4 bases and J by 0 bases, with 7 bases between the two germline ends. The V gene's germline CDR1 is SGHRS and CDR2 YFSETQ. The CDR3 length is 14 residues. CDR3 coding DNA: TGCGCCAGCAGCATGGACTCGAACACCGGGGAGCTGTTTTTT. This sequence encodes CASSMDSNTGELFF.

V usage is TRBV19 and J usage is TRBJ2-1, with TRBD1 identical over 9 bases. Germline V gives CDR1 LNHDA, CDR2 SQIVND (reference sequence). The CDR3 runs to 15 residues. V shed 2 bases, J shed 4 bases, and the junction held 3 bases outside the gene matches. The CDR3 region is CASSIRDREYNEQFF. CDR3 in DNA: TGTGCCAGTAGTATACGGGACAGGGAGTACAATGAGCAGTTCTTC.

This clone is a singleton in its sample. The rearrangement uses TRBV6-5 and TRBJ2-5; TRBD2 might be the D (5 bases). Germline-derived CDR1 and CDR2 are MNHEY and SVGAGI. The V and J ends lost 6 bases and 1 base respectively, with 9 bases between them. The CDR3 consists of 13 residues. CDR3 DNA: TGTGCCAGCAGAAGGACTTCCCAAGAGACCCAGTACTTC. Amino acids: CASRRTSQETQYF.

The CDR3 reads CASSRDSLMNTEAFF. The CDR3 coding sequence is TGCGCCAGCAGCCGGGACAGCCTAATGAACACTGAAGCTTTCTTT. The chain carries TRBV5-1 and TRBJ1-1, with 7 positions matching TRBD1. The CDR3 loop spans 15 amino acids. The V and J ends lost 4 bases and 0 bases, in that order; junction bases with no gene match: 6. Per the germline V gene, CDR1 is SGHRS and CDR2 is YFSETQ.

The chain has TRBV9 and TRBJ2-5; TRBD2 matches at 7 bases. V was pared by 3 bases and J by 1 base, with 3 bases of the junction left unmatched. Germline values: CDR1 SGDLS, CDR2 YYNGEE. This CDR3 comprises 14 residues. The CDR3 region has the DNA TGTGCCAGCAGCGCCTCTAGCGGCCAAGAGACCCAGTACTTC. Residues: CASSASSGQETQYF.

The CDR3 sequence: CSVVREAGGYTF. The CDR3 DNA sequence: TGCAGCGTTGTCCGGGAGGCCGGTGGCTACACCTTC. The chain is built from TRBV29-1 and TRBJ1-2; D unresolved. Germline CDR1 SQVTM, CDR2 ANQGSEA. V lost 4 bases to trimming and J lost 7 bases, with 13 bases between them. The CDR3 extends over 12 amino acids.